This TCR beta chain was sequenced in a study of OX40 agonist ivuxolimab in advanced cancers. Study-level background: Every 2 weeks, patients received ivuxolimab intravenously, dosed at 0.01 to 10 mg/kg.

Method: immunoSEQ multiplex PCR; TCRdb's copy keeps in-frame clones and lacks some. The table records 35,000 to 45,000 clones, 85% to 90% of them present only once. CDR3 length: 13 residues. Germline CDR1 and CDR2: MNHEY and SVGAGI. V shed 2 bases and J shed 4 bases, with 8 bases lying between them. This clone came up once. This TCR derives from an adult with an advanced solid tumor such as melanoma, head and neck, liver or kidney cancer. The sample in question was CD4+ or CD8+ T cells sorted from blood, obtained in a trial of the OX40 agonist ivuxolimab. The V call is TRBV6-5, the J call TRBJ2-5; no definite D call. Here the CDR3 reads CASSYPRGETQYF. The CDR3 bases are TGTGCCAGCAGTTACCCCCGCGGAGAGACCCAGTACTTC.